This T cell receptor (beta chain) originates from a study of blood T cell repertoires in COVID-19. Study in general: The origin of the acute and convalescent COVID-19 samples was the United States, Italy and Spain. T cells, B-cell-depleted T cells, or PBMCs provided the cDNA or gDNA that served as material.

As originally analysed: Cell counts per sample came from amplifying reference gene primers. Here immunoSEQ multiplex PCR was the method, and the copy in TCRdb shows in-frame clones only, minus some. V and J calls and clone size are copied from that table; D and trimming were computed from the DNA. The sample contains approximately 220,000 clones, approximately 80% of which appear only once. There are 16 residues in the CDR3. V lost 0 bases and J 1 base, leaving 13 bases between the germline ends. CDR1 is MNHEY, CDR2 SVGAGI, per germline. The sample consisted of peripheral blood. The clonotype originates from a woman of 80 years or more with acute or convalescent COVID-19. V and J are TRBV6-5 and TRBJ2-7; D is ambiguous. The CDR3 loop is CASSYSSVELSYEQYF. CDR3 bases: TGTGCCAGCAGTTACTCGAGCGTTGAACTATCCTACGAGCAGTACTTC.